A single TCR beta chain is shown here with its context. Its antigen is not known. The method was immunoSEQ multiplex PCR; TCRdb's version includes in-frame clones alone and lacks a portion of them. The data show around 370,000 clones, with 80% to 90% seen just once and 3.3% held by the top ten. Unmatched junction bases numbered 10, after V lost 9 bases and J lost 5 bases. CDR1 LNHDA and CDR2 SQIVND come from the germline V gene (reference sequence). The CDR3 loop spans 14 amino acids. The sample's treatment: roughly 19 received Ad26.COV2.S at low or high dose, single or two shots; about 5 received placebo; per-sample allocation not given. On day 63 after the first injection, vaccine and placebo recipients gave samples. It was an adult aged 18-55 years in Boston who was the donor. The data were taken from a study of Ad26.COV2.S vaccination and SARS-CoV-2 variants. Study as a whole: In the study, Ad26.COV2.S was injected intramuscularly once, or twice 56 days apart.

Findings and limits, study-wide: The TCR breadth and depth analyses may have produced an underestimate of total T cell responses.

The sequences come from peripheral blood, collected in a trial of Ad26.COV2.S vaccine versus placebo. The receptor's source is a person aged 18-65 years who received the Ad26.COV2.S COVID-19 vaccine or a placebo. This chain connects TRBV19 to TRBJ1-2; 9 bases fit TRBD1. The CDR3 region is CASVRDREGYGYTF. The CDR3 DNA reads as TGTGCCAGCGTGCGGGACAGGGAGGGGTATGGCTACACCTTC.